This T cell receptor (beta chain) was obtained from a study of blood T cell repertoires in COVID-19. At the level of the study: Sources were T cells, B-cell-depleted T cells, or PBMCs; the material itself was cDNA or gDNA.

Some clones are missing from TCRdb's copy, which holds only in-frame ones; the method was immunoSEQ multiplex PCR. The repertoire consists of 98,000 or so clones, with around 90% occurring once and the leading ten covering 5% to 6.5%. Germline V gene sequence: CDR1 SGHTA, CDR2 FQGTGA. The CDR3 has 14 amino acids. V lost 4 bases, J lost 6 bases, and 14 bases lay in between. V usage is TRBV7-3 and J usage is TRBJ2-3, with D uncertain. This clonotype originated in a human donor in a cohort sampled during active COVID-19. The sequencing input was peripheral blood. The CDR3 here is CASSSTPAGDTQYF. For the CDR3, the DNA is TGTGCCAGCAGCTCCACCCCTGCCGGGGATACGCAGTATTTT.